This T cell receptor beta chain was sequenced during a study of T cell repertoires in cytomegalovirus infection. TCRdb used MiXCR to reprocess the reads, holding one entry per CDR3 protein. The data show around 530,000 distinct CDR3 sequences, about a quarter seen once. Germline V gene data show CDR1 as SGHTA and CDR2 as FQGNSA. V shed 3 bases and J 3 bases; nucleotides not matched to a gene: 5. The length of the CDR3 is 15 residues. This chain joins TRBV7-2 and TRBJ2-3; 8 positions match TRBD1. The sequenced sample was PBMCs. The sequence came from a human donor in good health (CMV status not recorded). Some clones in this sample may be carry-over from other donors' samples. CDR3 in DNA: TGTGCCAGCAGCTTGCAGGGGGCGCAAACAGATACGCAGTATTTT. This codes for CASSLQGAQTDTQYF.